This paragraph covers one T cell receptor beta chain sequence. No antigen is known for it. Sequence at one end of the junction differs from germline and may be a read error. Per germline, CDR1 MNHEY and CDR2 SVGAGI. The CDR3 runs to 15 residues. The entry originates in a study of blood T cells in healthy people across ages. Each of the donors had around 9 milliliters of peripheral blood drawn into EDTA-treated Vacutainer tubes. Overall study findings and caveats: Across the age range, TCR beta diversity per million T cells fell in a roughly linear way.

Primers used in a second PCR of about 6 to 11 cycles were a sample-barcoded 5' primer and a J-beta primer mix. TCRdb processed the 5' RACE reads anew with MiXCR; each CDR3 protein has one entry. The repertoire has hundreds of thousands of distinct CDR3 sequences, about 53% of them found once; the top ten carry 30% to 40%. The chain carries TRBV6-5 and TRBJ1-2; possibly TRBD1 for D (5 bases). The receptor comes from a man between 60 and 70 years old in good health. Source material: blood. DNA of the CDR3: TGTGCCAGCAGTCCCACCCAGACAGTTAACGATGGCTACACCTTC. Its protein product is CASSPTQTVNDGYTF.